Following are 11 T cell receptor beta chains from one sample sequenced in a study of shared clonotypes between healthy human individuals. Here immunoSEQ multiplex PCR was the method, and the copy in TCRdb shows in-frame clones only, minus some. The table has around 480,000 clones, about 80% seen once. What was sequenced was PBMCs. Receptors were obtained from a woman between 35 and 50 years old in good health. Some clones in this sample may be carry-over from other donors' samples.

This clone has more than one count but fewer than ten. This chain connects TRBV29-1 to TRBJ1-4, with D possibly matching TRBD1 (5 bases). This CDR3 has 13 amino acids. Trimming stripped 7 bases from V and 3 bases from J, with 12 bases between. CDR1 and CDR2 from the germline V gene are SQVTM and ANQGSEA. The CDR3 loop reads CSASTVANEKLFF. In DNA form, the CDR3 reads TGCAGCGCCTCGACAGTAGCTAATGAAAAACTGTTTTTT. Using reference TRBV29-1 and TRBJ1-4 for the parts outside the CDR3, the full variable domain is SAVISQKPSRDICQRGTSLTIQCQVDSQVTMMFWYRQQPGQSLTLIATANQGSEATYESGFVIDKFPISRPNLTFSTLTVSNMSPEDSSIYLCSASTVANEKLFFGSGTQLSVL.

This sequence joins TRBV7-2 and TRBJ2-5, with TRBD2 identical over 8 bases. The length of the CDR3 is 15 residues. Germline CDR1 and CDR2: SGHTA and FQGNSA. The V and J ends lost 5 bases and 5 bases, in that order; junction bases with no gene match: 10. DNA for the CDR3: TGTGCCAGCAGCCCCCAGCGGGGGAGCCGGGAGACCCAGTACTTC. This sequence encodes CASSPQRGSRETQYF.

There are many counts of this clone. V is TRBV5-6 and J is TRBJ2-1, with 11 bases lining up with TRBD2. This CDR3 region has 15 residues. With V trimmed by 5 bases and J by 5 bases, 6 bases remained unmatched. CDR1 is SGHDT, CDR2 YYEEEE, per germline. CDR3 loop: CASSLSGRANNEQFF. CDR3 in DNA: TGTGCCAGCAGTCTTAGCGGGAGGGCCAACAATGAGCAGTTCTTC. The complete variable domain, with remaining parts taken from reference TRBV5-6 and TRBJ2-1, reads DAGVTQSPTHLIKTRGQQVTLRCSPKSGHDTVSWYQQALGQGPQFIFQYYEEEERQRGNFPDRFSGHQFPNYSSELNVNALLLGDSALYLCASSLSGRANNEQFFGPGTRLTVL.

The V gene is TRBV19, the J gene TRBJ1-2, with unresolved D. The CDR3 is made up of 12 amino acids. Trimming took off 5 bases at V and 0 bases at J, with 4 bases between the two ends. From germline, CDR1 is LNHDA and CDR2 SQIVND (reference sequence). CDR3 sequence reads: CASSDTNYGYTF. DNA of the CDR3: TGTGCCAGTAGTGACACTAACTATGGCTACACCTTC.

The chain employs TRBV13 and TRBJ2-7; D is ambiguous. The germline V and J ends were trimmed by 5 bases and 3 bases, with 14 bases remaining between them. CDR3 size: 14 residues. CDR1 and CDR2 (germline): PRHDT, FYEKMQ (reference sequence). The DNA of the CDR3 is TGTGCCAGCAGCCCCCGTGGTGGGATCTACGAGCAGTACTTC. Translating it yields CASSPRGGIYEQYF. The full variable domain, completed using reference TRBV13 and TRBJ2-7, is AAGVIQSPRHLIKEKRETATLKCYPIPRHDTVYWYQQGPGQDPQFLISFYEKMQSDKGSIPDRFSAQQFSDYHSELNMSSLELGDSALYFCASSPRGGIYEQYFGPGTRLTVT.

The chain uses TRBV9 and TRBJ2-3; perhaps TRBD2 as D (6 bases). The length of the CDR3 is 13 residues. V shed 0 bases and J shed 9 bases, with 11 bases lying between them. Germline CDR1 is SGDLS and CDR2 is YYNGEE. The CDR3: CASSVASRGTQYF. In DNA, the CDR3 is TGTGCCAGCAGCGTAGCGTCTCGGGGGACGCAGTATTTT. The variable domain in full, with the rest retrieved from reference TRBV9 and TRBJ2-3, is DSGVTQTPKHLITATGQRVTLRCSPRSGDLSVYWYQQSLDQGLQFLIQYYNGEERAKGNILERFSAQQFPDLHSELNLSSLELGDSALYFCASSVASRGTQYFGPGTRLTVL.

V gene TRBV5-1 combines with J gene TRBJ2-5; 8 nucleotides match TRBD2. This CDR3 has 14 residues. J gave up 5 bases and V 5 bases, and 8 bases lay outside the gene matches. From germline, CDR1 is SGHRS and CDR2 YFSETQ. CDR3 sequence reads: CASRQGLGGETQYF. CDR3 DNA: TGCGCCAGCAGACAGGGACTAGGCGGGGAGACCCAGTACTTC.

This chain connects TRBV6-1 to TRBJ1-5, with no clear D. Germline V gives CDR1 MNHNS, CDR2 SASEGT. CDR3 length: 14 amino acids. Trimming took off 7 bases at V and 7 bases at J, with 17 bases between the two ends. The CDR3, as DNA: TGTGCCAGCACTAATAACGGTCCCGGGCAGCCCCAGCATTTT. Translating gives CASTNNGPGQPQHF.

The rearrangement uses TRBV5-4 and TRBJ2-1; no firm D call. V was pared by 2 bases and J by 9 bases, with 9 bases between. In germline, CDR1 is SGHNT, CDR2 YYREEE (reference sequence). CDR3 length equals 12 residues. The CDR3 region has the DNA TGTGCCAGCAGCTTTGAGCTGGGTGAGCAGTTCTTC. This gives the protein CASSFELGEQFF.

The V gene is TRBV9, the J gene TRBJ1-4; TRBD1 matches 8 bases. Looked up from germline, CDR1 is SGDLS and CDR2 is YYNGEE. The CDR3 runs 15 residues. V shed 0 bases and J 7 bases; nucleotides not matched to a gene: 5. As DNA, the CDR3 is TGTGCCAGCAGCGTAGAGACAGGGGTAGCTGAAAAACTGTTTTTT. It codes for CASSVETGVAEKLFF. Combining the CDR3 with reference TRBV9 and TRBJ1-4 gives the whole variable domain DSGVTQTPKHLITATGQRVTLRCSPRSGDLSVYWYQQSLDQGLQFLIQYYNGEERAKGNILERFSAQQFPDLHSELNLSSLELGDSALYFCASSVETGVAEKLFFGSGTQLSVL.

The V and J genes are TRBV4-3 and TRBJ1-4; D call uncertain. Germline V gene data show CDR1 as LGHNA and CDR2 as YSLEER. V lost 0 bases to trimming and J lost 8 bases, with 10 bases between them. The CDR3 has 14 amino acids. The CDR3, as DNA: TGCGCCAGCAGCCAAGATTGGGTAGTGGAAAAACTGTTTTTT. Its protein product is CASSQDWVVEKLFF.